This section outlines one TCR beta chain sequence together with its context. What it binds is not known. An end of the junction does not agree with germline; a read error may underlie this. All participants with HIV were treated in the United States. The CDR3 totals 14 residues. CDR1 SQVTM and CDR2 ANQGSEA come from the germline V gene. The data are from a study of long-term antiretroviral therapy in people with HIV. As for the study in general: About a decade before 2015, the earliest samples were taken when ART was typically delayed. Regarding the study as a whole: Clonotypes expanded prior to ART showed repertoire dominance at all sampled time points.

Version v3.0 of the immunoSEQ assay ran at survey level. Assay: immunoSEQ multiplex PCR; the TCRdb copy retains only in-frame clones and omits some. The table lists 16,000 or so clones, 80% to 90% of them singletons, with over 4.5% in the top ten. This receptor was taken from a woman aged 40 to 55 with HIV. The material sequenced was unsorted PBMCs, taken 0.5 years after starting antiretroviral therapy. The chain uses TRBV29-1 and TRBJ2-2; D tentatively reads TRBD1 or TRBD2 (5 bases each). The chain's CDR3 is CGVEGTANTGELFF. CDR3 sequence (DNA): TGCGGCGTTGAGGGGACCGCGAACACCGGGGAGCTGTTTTTT.